These T cell receptor beta chains were read from a single sample in a study of T cell changes during pregnancy in multiple sclerosis. TCRdb keeps only in-frame clones here, not all; method: immunoSEQ multiplex PCR. In the table there are tens of thousands of clones, about nine tenths of which are singletons. The material sequenced was peripheral blood, taken after pregnancy. The receptors originated from a female donor in good health, enrolled as a control in a pregnancy study. The CDR3 runs from the conserved cysteine through the conserved F or W. Fields, in order: D gene, clone size, J gene, V gene, CDR3 DNA, CDR3 protein. A D gene is named only where the DNA matches it firmly. Expanded clones are given a class, and other clones once, few, many or no size at all.

NA | NA | TRBJ1-5 | TRBV19 | TGTGCCAGCTCCATTCTCTATAGCAATCAGCCCCAGCATTTT | CASSILYSNQPQHF
NA | NA | TRBJ1-5 | TRBV15 | TGTGCCACCAGCAGAGTTCCAGGGGAAGATCAGCCCCAGCATTTT | CATSRVPGEDQPQHF
TRBD1 | NA | TRBJ2-1 | TRBV4-3 | TGCGCCAGCAGCCAAAAGGGACAGGGACCCTACAATGAGCAGTTCTTC | CASSQKGQGPYNEQFF
TRBD1 | many | TRBJ1-6 | TRBV4-2 | TGTGCCAGCAGCCAAGATCTGGGACAGGGCTCTTCACCCCTCCACTTT | CASSQDLGQGSSPLHF
NA | many | TRBJ1-4 | TRBV14 | TGTGCCAGCAGCCCCAGGCTTCGTGAAAAACTGTTTTTT | CASSPRLREKLFF
NA | NA | TRBJ2-2 | TRBV6-5 | TGTGCCAGCACCCGAACAGGGATTAGGGCCGGGGAGCTGTTTTTT | CASTRTGIRAGELFF
TRBD2 | NA | TRBJ2-1 | TRBV4-2 | TGTGCCAGCAGCCAAGAAGGGCCTAGCGGACACAATGAGCAGTTCTTC | CASSQEGPSGHNEQFF
TRBD2 | once | TRBJ2-1 | TRBV7-9 | TGTGCCAGCAGCCAGGGACTAGCGGACCGCAATGAGCAGTTCTTC | CASSQGLADRNEQFF
TRBD1 | NA | TRBJ1-2 | TRBV28 | TGTGCCAGCAGTGCAGGGGGCTCCCCTGGGGAGGACTATGGCTACACCTTC | CASSAGGSPGEDYGYTF
NA | NA | TRBJ2-7 | TRBV15 | TGTGCCACCAGCAGAGATCGCGGGGGCACGCGGTACTTC | CATSRDRGGTRYF
TRBD2 | NA | TRBJ2-5 | TRBV7-2 | TGTGCCAGCAGCTTTAATAGCGGGACAGAGACCCAGTACTTC | CASSFNSGTETQYF
NA | NA | TRBJ2-6 | TRBV19 | TGTGCCAGTTCAAACGCGGGCCAAATATCTGGGGCCAACGTCCTGACTTTC | CASSNAGQISGANVLTF
NA | NA | TRBJ2-6 | TRBV27 | TGTGCCAGCACCCAATGGAGACTCGGGGGTAGCTCTGGGGCCAACGTCCTGACTTTC | CASTQWRLGGSSGANVLTF
TRBD1 | NA | TRBJ1-1 | TRBV7-3 | TGTGCCAGCAGCTTCTCACAGGGGGCAACTGAAGCTTTCTTT | CASSFSQGATEAFF
TRBD1 | NA | TRBJ1-5 | TRBV29-1 | TGCAGCGTTGACACAGGGGGTGGGCAGCCCCAGCATTTT | CSVDTGGGQPQHF
NA | once | TRBJ1-2 | TRBV28 | TGTGCCAGCAGTTTAACAGAGAACTATGGCTACACCTTC | CASSLTENYGYTF
NA | NA | TRBJ2-6 | TRBV6-4 | TGTGCCAGCAGCCAGGGGACGGGCTCTGGGGCCAACGTCCTGACTTTC | CASSQGTGSGANVLTF
TRBD1 | NA | TRBJ2-5 | TRBV29-1 | TGCAGCGTTGAGCGGACAGGGAGGGAGACCCAGTACTTC | CSVERTGRETQYF
NA | NA | TRBJ1-1 | TRBV4-1 | TGCGCCAGCAGCCGCGATTCAAAGGCTTTCTTT | CASSRDSKAFF
NA | NA | TRBJ1-4 | TRBV10-3 | TGTGCCATCAGTGTCGACAGTAATGAAAAACTGTTTTTT | CAISVDSNEKLFF
TRBD2 | NA | TRBJ2-7 | TRBV5-4 | TGTGCCAGCAGGATGATAGCGGGAGGCGAGCAGTACTTC | CASRMIAGGEQYF
TRBD1 | NA | TRBJ2-7 | TRBV27 | TGTGCCAGCAGCCGGGGACAGGCCAGCTTCTACGAGCAGTACTTC | CASSRGQASFYEQYF
TRBD1 | once | TRBJ1-6 | TRBV7-8 | TGTGCCAGCACCCGTCCGGGGACAGATTCCTATAATTCACCCCTCCACTTT | CASTRPGTDSYNSPLHF
TRBD1 | NA | TRBJ2-1 | TRBV10-3 | TGTGCCATCAGTGGCCCCGGGACAGGAGGGGGGTACAATGAGCAGTTCTTC | CAISGPGTGGGYNEQFF
NA | NA | TRBJ2-1 | TRBV9 | TGTGCCAGCAGCGTATTCCCCTCGGACAATGAGCAGTTCTTC | CASSVFPSDNEQFF
TRBD1 | NA | TRBJ2-2 | TRBV13 | TGTGCCAGCAGCTTAGGGGACAGGGATAGGACCGGGGAGCTGTTTTTT | CASSLGDRDRTGELFF
TRBD2 | NA | TRBJ2-1 | TRBV5-4 | TGTGCCAGCAGCGGCGGGACTAGCGGGAGGTTAGATGAGCAGTTCTTC | CASSGGTSGRLDEQFF
NA | NA | TRBJ2-7 | TRBV5-4 | TGTGCCAGCAGCTTGGAGGTCGGTTCCGGGTACGAGCAGTACTTC | CASSLEVGSGYEQYF